The source of this TCR beta chain is a study of T-cell memory formation after mild COVID-19. General study findings and limits: Of the contracting clones, CD4+ ones lay mainly in CM and EM, and CD8+ ones in EMRA. Pre-infection memory already had some responding clones, implying cross-reactive memory joined.

This clonotype was counted between two and nine times. The antigen remains undetermined. Its ends do not fully match the called genes, so a read error is possible. Each CDR3 protein is one row after TCRdb ran MiXCR on the 5' RACE reads. In the table there are roughly 130,000 distinct CDR3 sequences, around a sixth of which are singletons. The specimen was PBMCs or a T cell subset sorted from them (not recorded which). This sequence originates from an adult woman who had mild COVID-19 (a few samples of this study predate the infection). Cell type and time point are not known.

The CDR3 reads CASSETSGRADTQYF. The CDR3 nucleotides read TGTGCTAGCAGCGAGACTAGCGGGAGGGCAGATACGCAGTATTTT. V and J are TRBV7-7 and TRBJ2-3; TRBD2 aligns across 14 bases. The CDR3 contains 15 residues. Germline CDR1 reads SSHAT; CDR2 reads FNYEAQ (reference sequence).